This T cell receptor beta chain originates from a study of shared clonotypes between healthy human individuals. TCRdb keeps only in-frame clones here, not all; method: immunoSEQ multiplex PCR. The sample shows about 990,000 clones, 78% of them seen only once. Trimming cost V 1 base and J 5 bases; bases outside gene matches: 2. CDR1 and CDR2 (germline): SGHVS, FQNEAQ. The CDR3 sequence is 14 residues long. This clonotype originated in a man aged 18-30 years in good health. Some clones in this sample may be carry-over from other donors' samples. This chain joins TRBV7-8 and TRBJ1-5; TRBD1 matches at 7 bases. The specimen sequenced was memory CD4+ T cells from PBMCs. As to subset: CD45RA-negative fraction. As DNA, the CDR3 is TGTGCCAGCAGCTTAGTGGGGACAGATCAGCCCCAGCATTTT. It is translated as CASSLVGTDQPQHF.